These 23 T cell receptor beta chains share one sample of origin, sequenced in a study of T-cell reconstitution after alpha-beta-depleted transplantation in children. Preparation of the TCRbeta library used unique molecular identifiers. One entry per CDR3 protein results from TCRdb running MiXCR on the PCR reads. The sample records over 150,000 distinct CDR3 sequences, roughly 7.1% being singletons. The sequences come from PBMCs, collected before TCRalphabeta/CD19-depleted stem cell transplant. Every receptor here comes from a boy aged 2 to 9 with acute lymphoblastic leukemia, due to receive a stem cell transplant.

As for this clonotype: A much larger clone sits a single nucleotide away, making a read error possible. The rearrangement links TRBV18 to TRBJ2-5; D is ambiguous. The CDR3 has 14 residues. Germline V CDR1 and CDR2: KGHSH, LQKENI. The CDR3 region is CASSPPSIQETKYF. CDR3 coding DNA: TGTGCCAGCTCACCACCATCGATACAAGAGACCAAGTACTTC.

This clonotype occurred many times. The gene calls are TRBV9 and TRBJ1-3; no firm D call. The CDR3 has 12 residues. The germline CDR1 and CDR2 sequences are SGDLS and YYNGEE. V shed 2 bases and J shed 4 bases, with 4 bases lying between them. As DNA, the CDR3 is TGTGCCAGCAGCGTTGGCGGAAACACCATATATTTT. Its translation: CASSVGGNTIYF. The full variable domain, completed using reference TRBV9 and TRBJ1-3, is DSGVTQTPKHLITATGQRVTLRCSPRSGDLSVYWYQQSLDQGLQFLIQYYNGEERAKGNILERFSAQQFPDLHSELNLSSLELGDSALYFCASSVGGNTIYFGEGSWLTVV.

This clonotype was seen ten or more times. The chain combines TRBV29-1 with TRBJ2-3, with TRBD2 matching over 8 bases. With 6 bases clipped from V and 0 bases from J, the junction kept 5 bases outside the gene matches. This CDR3 has 14 residues. CDR1 is SQVTM, CDR2 ANQGSEA, per germline. The CDR3 spells CSVLAESSTDTQYF. The DNA of the CDR3 is TGCAGCGTACTAGCGGAGTCTAGCACAGATACGCAGTATTTT.

In this sample, this clonotype turned up many times. The V gene is TRBV12-3 or TRBV12-4, the J gene TRBJ1-5, with D unclear. Trimming took 1 base from V and 5 from J, leaving 6 bases between them. The CDR3 contains 13 residues. The CDR3 region is CASSLDRDQPQHF. DNA for the CDR3: TGTGCCAGCAGTTTAGATAGGGATCAGCCCCAGCATTTT.

This clonotype was seen ten or more times. This chain links TRBV2 with TRBJ2-2; 9 positions match TRBD1. Germline-derived CDR1 and CDR2 are SNHLY and FYNNEI. The trim removed 3 bases at V and 4 bases at J, leaving 6 bases unmatched. There are 16 residues in the CDR3. As DNA, the CDR3 is TGTGCCAGCAGTGAGATAGGGACAGGGATCACCGGGGAGCTGTTTTTT. Residues: CASSEIGTGITGELFF.

The chain couples TRBV7-8 to TRBJ2-3, with D unresolved. Between the trimmed V and J ends, which lost 5 bases and 2 bases, there was a span of 11 bases. Germline-derived CDR1 and CDR2 are SGHVS and FQNEAQ. CDR3 length: 14 amino acids. The CDR3 bases are TGTGCCAGCAGCGCAAGACTGTACACAGATACGCAGTATTTT. Translating it yields CASSARLYTDTQYF.

This clonotype was seen many times. The chain combines TRBV12-3 or TRBV12-4 with TRBJ2-1; perhaps TRBD2 as D (6 bases). Deletions cut 6 bases from V and 8 bases from J, with 20 bases between. CDR3 size: 15 residues. The chain's CDR3 is CASSFIGARGDEQFF. The CDR3, as DNA: TGTGCCAGCAGCTTTATAGGGGCGCGGGGAGATGAGCAGTTCTTC.

This clonotype was seen only a few times. V is TRBV28 and J is TRBJ1-5; 7 bases align to TRBD1. The V gene end was trimmed by 8 bases and the J gene end by 3 bases; junction bases not matched to a gene: 16. Germline CDR1 and CDR2: MDHEN and SYDVKM. This CDR3 has 17 residues. Written as DNA, the CDR3 is TGTGCCAGCCACACCCAGGGGGGTCGGATATACAATCAGCCCCAGCATTTT. This translates into CASHTQGGRIYNQPQHF.

This clonotype was detected a few times. This rearrangement joins TRBV19 to TRBJ2-7, with a weak D call TRBD2 (5 bases). The CDR3 is 15 amino acids. CDR1 and CDR2 from the germline V gene are LNHDA and SQIVND (reference sequence). V lost 5 bases to trimming and J lost 7 bases, with 21 bases between them. The DNA of the CDR3 is TGTGCCAGTAGTGCAGCCAGCGGATCCTATGTGGAGCAGTACTTC. Protein: CASSAASGSYVEQYF.

This clonotype was counted many times. The chain recombines TRBV28 with TRBJ2-5; possible D gene TRBD1, 5 bases. Looked up from germline, CDR1 is MDHEN and CDR2 is SYDVKM. V dropped 2 bases and J dropped 2 bases, with 9 bases sitting between them. This CDR3 comprises 14 residues. The CDR3 sequence: CASSLGGAQETQYF. The CDR3 DNA reads TGTGCCAGCAGTTTAGGTGGGGCGCAAGAGACCCAGTACTTC.

The table lists this clonotype with a few counts. The rearrangement links TRBV30 to TRBJ2-2, with no clear D. In germline, CDR1 is GTSNPN, CDR2 SVGIG (reference sequence). The CDR3 spans 13 residues. V lost 1 base and J lost 6, with 9 bases in between. The CDR3 sequence: CAWSAEWAGELFF. The CDR3 nucleotides are TGTGCCTGGAGTGCTGAGTGGGCCGGGGAGCTGTTTTTT.

The rearrangement joins TRBV21-1 to TRBJ2-1; TRBD2, the table's D call, was not compared with the DNA. TRBV21-1 is designated a pseudogene. The CDR3 is made up of 14 amino acids. CDR3 DNA: TGTGCCAGCAGGAGCGGGGTCTCCTACAATGAGCAGTTCTTC. The encoded protein is CASRSGVSYNEQFF.

Many counts were recorded for this clonotype. The genes are TRBV3-1 and TRBJ2-1; no firm D call. Trimming took off 4 bases at V and 4 bases at J, with 5 bases between the two ends. The length of the CDR3 is 12 residues. The germline V gene has CDR1 LGHDT and CDR2 YNNKEL (reference sequence). The DNA of the CDR3 is TGTGCCAGCAGCCCGACATACAATGAGCAGTTCTTC. Encoded protein: CASSPTYNEQFF.

The chain carries TRBV6-2 or TRBV6-3 and TRBJ2-1, with 8 nucleotides matching TRBD2. V was pared by 5 bases and J by 8 bases, with 11 bases of the junction left unmatched. Germline-derived CDR1 and CDR2 are MNHEY and SVGEGT. This CDR3 has 15 residues. Written as DNA, the CDR3 is TGTGCCAGCAGTCGTCCGGGACTAGGGGTCTATGAGCAGTTCTTC. Its protein is CASSRPGLGVYEQFF.

CDR3 residues: CASHTAGRLNEKLFF. CDR3 nucleotides: TGTGCCAGCCATACCGCCGGCAGGTTAAATGAAAAACTGTTTTTT. V is TRBV28 and J is TRBJ1-4; D is ambiguous. The V and J ends lost 8 bases and 5 bases respectively, with 18 bases between them. CDR1 is MDHEN and CDR2 is SYDVKM in the germline V gene. The CDR3 has 15 residues.

This clonotype has at least ten counts. The gene calls are TRBV28 and TRBJ1-1; D not resolved. Germline V gene lookup returns CDR1 MDHEN and CDR2 SYDVKM. The CDR3 spans 12 residues. V shed 6 bases and J shed 1 base, with 6 bases lying between them. CDR3 amino acids: CASSSANTEAFF. In DNA form, the CDR3 reads TGTGCCAGCAGCTCAGCGAACACTGAAGCTTTCTTT.

This clonotype was found many times. The chain couples TRBV20-1 to TRBJ2-2, with TRBD1 as a possible D gene (6 bases). Germline CDR1 is DFQATT and CDR2 is SNEGSKA (reference sequence). The V end lost 3 bases, the J end lost 0 bases, and 14 bases lay between the germline ends. The CDR3 loop spans 16 amino acids. The chain's CDR3 is CSARGVGAANTGELFF. CDR3 nucleotides: TGCAGTGCTAGGGGGGTGGGGGCCGCGAACACCGGGGAGCTGTTTTTT.

This clonotype has a count of ten or more. The CDR3, as DNA: TGTGCCACGAGAAACAGCGGGACGGCGTGGAACACCGGGGAGCTGTTTTTT. Its protein is CATRNSGTAWNTGELFF. This chain links TRBV15 with TRBJ2-2; TRBD2 matches 7 bases. V was clipped by 9 bases and J by 1 base; unmatched bases: 14. The germline V gene encodes CDR1 LNHNV and CDR2 YYDKDF (reference sequence). The CDR3 length is 17 residues. Full variable domain (outside the CDR3, taken from reference TRBV15 and TRBJ2-2): DAMVIQNPRYQVTQFGKPVTLSCSQTLNHNVMYWYQQKSSQAPKLLFHYYDKDFNNEADTPDNFQSRRPNTSFCFLDIRSPGLGDTAMYLCATRNSGTAWNTGELFFGEGSRLTVL.

This clonotype appeared a few times. CDR3 nucleotides: TGTGCCAGCAGCTTACCGGCAGACCCCTACGAGCAGTACTTC. It specifies CASSLPADPYEQYF. The chain recombines TRBV7-2 with TRBJ2-7; D gene unclear. Trimming took 2 bases from V and 2 from J, leaving 10 bases between them. From germline, CDR1 is SGHTA and CDR2 FQGNSA. This CDR3 has 14 residues.

The V call is TRBV12-3 or TRBV12-4, the J call TRBJ1-1, with 8 bases fitting TRBD1. The CDR3 runs 16 residues. The junction had 9 bases not matched to a gene; V was cut back by 0 bases and J by 6 bases. As DNA, the CDR3 is TGTGCCAGCAGTTTAGCCCTTGCCGGGACAGGTGCTGAAGCTTTCTTT. Its protein product is CASSLALAGTGAEAFF.

This clonotype has ten or more counts. The V and J genes are TRBV4-2 and TRBJ2-3; TRBD1 matches 7 bases. This CDR3 spans 14 amino acids. Trimming removed 3 bases from V and 2 bases from J; junction bases left unmatched: 2. Germline-derived CDR1 and CDR2 are LGHNA and YNFKEQ. The CDR3 reads CASSQGQPTDTQYF. The CDR3 DNA sequence: TGTGCCAGCAGCCAGGGACAGCCCACAGATACGCAGTATTTT.

This clonotype was seen ten or more times. J is TRBJ2-5 and V is TRBV4-3; no clear D gene. The CDR3 consists of 13 residues. Trimming shortened V by 1 base and J by 3 bases, and 6 bases separated the two germline ends. The germline gives CDR1 LGHNA, CDR2 YSLEER. CDR3 bases: TGCGCCAGCAGCCAAGGGGCCAAAGAGACCCAGTACTTC. Its protein is CASSQGAKETQYF.

This clonotype was recorded a few times. The genes are TRBV30 and TRBJ2-2, with D unclear. Trimming left V 3 bases short and J 6 bases short, with 5 bases between. This CDR3 region has 11 residues. Germline V lookup: CDR1 GTSNPN, CDR2 SVGIG (reference sequence). Written as DNA, the CDR3 is TGTGCCTGGAGGGCGGCCGGGGAGCTGTTTTTT. Its protein is CAWRAAGELFF.